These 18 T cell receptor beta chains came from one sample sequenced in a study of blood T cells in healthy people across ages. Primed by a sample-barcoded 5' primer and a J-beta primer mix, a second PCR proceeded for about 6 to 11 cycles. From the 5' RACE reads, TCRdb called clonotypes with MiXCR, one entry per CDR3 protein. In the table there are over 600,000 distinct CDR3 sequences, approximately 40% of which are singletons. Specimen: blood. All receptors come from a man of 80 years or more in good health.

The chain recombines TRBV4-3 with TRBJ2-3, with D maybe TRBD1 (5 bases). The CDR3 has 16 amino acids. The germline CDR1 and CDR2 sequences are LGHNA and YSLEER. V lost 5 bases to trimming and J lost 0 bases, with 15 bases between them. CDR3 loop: CASSGLRQTSTDTQYF. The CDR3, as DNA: TGCGCCAGCAGCGGCCTACGACAGACTAGCACAGATACGCAGTATTTT.

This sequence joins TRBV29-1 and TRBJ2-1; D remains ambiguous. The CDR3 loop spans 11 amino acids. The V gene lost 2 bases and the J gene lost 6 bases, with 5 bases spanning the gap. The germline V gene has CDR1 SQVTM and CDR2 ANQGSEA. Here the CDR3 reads CSVEMLNEQFF. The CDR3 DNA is TGCAGCGTTGAAATGCTCAATGAGCAGTTCTTC.

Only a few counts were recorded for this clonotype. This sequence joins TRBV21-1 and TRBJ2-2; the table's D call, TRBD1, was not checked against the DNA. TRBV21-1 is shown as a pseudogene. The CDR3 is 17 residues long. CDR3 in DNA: TGTGCCAGCAGCGGCCCCCGACAGGGCGTAAGCACCGGGGAGCTGTTTTTT. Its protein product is CASSGPRQGVSTGELFF.

CDR3 sequence: CASSLGLAENDYEQYF. The CDR3 bases are TGTGCCAGCAGCCTGGGACTAGCGGAGAACGACTACGAGCAGTACTTC. The chain couples TRBV7-2 to TRBJ2-7, with 11 bases lining up with TRBD2. The CDR3 is 16 residues long. V shed 5 bases, J shed 3 bases, and the junction held 9 bases outside the gene matches. Germline V CDR1 and CDR2: SGHTA, FQGNSA.

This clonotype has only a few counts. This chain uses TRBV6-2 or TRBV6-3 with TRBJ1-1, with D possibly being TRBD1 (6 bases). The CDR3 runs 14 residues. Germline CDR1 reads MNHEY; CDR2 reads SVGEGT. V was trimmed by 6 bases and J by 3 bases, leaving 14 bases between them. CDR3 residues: CASSSVDRYTEAFF. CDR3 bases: TGTGCCAGCAGCTCGGTCGACAGGTACACTGAAGCTTTCTTT.

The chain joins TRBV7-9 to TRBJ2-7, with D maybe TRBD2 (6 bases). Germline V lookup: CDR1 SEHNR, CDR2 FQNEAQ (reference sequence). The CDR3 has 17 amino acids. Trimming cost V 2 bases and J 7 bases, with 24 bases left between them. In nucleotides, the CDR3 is TGTGCCAGCAGCTTACCCCCGGACTACTCCAGAGGCCATGAGCAGTACTTC. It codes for CASSLPPDYSRGHEQYF.

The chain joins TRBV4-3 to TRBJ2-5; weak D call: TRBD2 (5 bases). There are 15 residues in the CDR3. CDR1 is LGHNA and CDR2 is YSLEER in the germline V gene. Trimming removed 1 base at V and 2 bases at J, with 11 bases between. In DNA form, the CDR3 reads TGCGCCAGCAGCCAAGTTGGAGGACGACAAGAGACCCAGTACTTC. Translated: CASSQVGGRQETQYF.

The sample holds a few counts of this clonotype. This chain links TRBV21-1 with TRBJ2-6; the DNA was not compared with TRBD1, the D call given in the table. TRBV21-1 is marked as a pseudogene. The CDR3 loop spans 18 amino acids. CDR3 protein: CASSKVAPMRPGANVLTF. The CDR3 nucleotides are TGTGCCAGCAGCAAAGTAGCCCCTATGCGACCTGGGGCCAACGTCCTGACTTTC.

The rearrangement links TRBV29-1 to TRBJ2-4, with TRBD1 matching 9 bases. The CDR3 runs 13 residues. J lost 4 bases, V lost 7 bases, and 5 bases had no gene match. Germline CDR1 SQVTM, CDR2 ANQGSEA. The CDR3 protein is CSARTGEKNIQYF. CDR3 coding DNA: TGCAGCGCCCGGACAGGGGAAAAAAACATTCAGTACTTC. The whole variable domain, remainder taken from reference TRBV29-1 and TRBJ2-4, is SAVISQKPSRDICQRGTSLTIQCQVDSQVTMMFWYRQQPGQSLTLIATANQGSEATYESGFVIDKFPISRPNLTFSTLTVSNMSPEDSSIYLCSARTGEKNIQYFGAGTRLSVL.

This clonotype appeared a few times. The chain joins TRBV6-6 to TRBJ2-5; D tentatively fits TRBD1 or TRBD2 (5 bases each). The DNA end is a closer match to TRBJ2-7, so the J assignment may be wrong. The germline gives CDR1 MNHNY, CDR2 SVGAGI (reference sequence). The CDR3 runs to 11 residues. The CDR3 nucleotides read TGTGCCAGCAGGCTGGGGGTCGAGCAGTACTTC. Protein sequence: CASRLGVEQYF.

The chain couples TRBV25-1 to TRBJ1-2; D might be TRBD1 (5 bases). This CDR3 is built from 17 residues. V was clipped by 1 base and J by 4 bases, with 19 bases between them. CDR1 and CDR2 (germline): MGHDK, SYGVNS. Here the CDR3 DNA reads TGTGCCAGCAGTGAATCGCGGGCGAGCGGGGGTGGCTATGGCTACACCTTC. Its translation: CASSESRASGGGYGYTF.

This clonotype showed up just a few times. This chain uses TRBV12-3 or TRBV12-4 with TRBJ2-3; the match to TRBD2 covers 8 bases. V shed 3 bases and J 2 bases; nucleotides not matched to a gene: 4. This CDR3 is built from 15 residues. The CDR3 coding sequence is TGTGCCAGCAGTTTCCGGCGGGGGGACACAGATACGCAGTATTTT. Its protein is CASSFRRGDTDTQYF.

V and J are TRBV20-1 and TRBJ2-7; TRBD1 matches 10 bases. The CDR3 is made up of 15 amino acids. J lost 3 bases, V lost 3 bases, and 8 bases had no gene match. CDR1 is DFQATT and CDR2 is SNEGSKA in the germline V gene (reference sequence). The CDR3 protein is CSASASDRGFYEQYF. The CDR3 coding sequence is TGCAGTGCTAGCGCTTCGGACAGGGGGTTCTACGAGCAGTACTTC.

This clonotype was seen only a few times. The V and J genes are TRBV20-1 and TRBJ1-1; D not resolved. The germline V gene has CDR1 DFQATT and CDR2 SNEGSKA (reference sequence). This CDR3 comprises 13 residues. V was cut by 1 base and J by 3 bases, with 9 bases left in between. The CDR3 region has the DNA TGCAGTGCTAGAGTGCCTGGGGACACTGAAGCTTTCTTT. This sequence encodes CSARVPGDTEAFF.

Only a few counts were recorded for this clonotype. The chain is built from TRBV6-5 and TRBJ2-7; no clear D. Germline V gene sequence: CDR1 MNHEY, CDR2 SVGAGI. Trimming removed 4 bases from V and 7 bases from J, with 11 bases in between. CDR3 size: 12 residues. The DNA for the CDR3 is TGTGCCAGCAGTTTCGAACCTGGGGAGCAGTACTTC. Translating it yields CASSFEPGEQYF.

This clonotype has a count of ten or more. The CDR3 protein is CASSFGGETDTQYF. The CDR3 region has the DNA TGTGCCAGCAGCTTTGGCGGGGAGACAGATACGCAGTATTTT. V gene TRBV5-5 combines with J gene TRBJ2-3; a weak D match, TRBD2 (6 bases). The CDR3 spans 14 residues. Germline CDR1 is SGHKS and CDR2 is YYEKEE (reference sequence). Trimming cost V 2 bases and J 3 bases, with 10 bases left between them.

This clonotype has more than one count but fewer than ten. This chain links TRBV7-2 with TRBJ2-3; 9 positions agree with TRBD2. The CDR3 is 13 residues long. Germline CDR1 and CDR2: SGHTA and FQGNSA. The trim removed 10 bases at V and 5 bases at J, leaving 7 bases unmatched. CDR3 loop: CATRGGQEDTQYF. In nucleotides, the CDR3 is TGTGCCACGCGGGGGGGCCAGGAAGATACGCAGTATTTT. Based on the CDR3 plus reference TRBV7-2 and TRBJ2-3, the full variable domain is GAGVSQSPSNKVTEKGKDVELRCDPISGHTALYWYRQSLGQGLEFLIYFQGNSAPDKSGLPSDRFSAERTGGSVSTLTIQRTQQEDSAVYLCATRGGQEDTQYFGPGTRLTVL.

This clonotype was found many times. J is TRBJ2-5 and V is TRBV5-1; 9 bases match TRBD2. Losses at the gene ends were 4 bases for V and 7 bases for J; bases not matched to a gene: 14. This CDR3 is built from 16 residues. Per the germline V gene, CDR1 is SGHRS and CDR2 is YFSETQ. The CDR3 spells CASSVFTSGSEGTQYF. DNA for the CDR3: TGCGCCAGCAGCGTTTTCACTAGCGGGTCCGAAGGGACCCAGTACTTC.